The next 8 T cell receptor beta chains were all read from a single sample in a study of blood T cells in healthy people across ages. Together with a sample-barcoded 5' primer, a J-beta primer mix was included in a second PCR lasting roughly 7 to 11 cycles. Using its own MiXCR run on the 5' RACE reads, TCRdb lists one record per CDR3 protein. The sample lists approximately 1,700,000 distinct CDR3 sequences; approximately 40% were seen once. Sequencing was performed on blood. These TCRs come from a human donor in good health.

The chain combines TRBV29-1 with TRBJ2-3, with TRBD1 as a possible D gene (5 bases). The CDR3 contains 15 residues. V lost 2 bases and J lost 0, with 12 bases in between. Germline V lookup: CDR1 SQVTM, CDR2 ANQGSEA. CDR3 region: CSVETRAVSTDTQYF. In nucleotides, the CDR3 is TGCAGCGTTGAAACCAGGGCCGTTAGCACAGATACGCAGTATTTT.

The CDR3 is CATRETVYNEQFF. Written as DNA, the CDR3 is TGTGCCACCAGAGAGACAGTTTACAATGAGCAGTTCTTC. The rearrangement joins TRBV6-2 or TRBV6-3 to TRBJ2-1, with D possibly matching TRBD1 (5 bases). CDR1 and CDR2 from the germline V gene are MNHEY and SVGEGT. The CDR3 is 13 residues long. Trimming shortened V by 10 bases and J by 4 bases, and 14 bases separated the two germline ends.

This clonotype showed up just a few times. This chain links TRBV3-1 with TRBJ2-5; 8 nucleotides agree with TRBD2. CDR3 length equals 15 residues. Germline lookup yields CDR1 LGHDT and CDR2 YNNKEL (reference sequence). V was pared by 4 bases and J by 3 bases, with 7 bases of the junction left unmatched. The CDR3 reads CASSRRQAGEETQYF. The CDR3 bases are TGTGCCAGCAGCCGGCGACAAGCGGGGGAAGAGACCCAGTACTTC.

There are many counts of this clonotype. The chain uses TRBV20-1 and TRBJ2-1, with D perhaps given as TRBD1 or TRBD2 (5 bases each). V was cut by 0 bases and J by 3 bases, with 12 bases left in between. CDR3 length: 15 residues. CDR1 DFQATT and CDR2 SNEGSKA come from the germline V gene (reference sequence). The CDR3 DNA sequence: TGCAGTGCTAGAGATTTGGTGGGGGACTACAATGAGCAGTTCTTC. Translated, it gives CSARDLVGDYNEQFF.

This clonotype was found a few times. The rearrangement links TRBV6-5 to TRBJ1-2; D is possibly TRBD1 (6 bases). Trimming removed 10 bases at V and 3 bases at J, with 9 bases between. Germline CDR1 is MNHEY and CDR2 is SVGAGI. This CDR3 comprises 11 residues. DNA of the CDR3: TGTGCCACGAGACAGGACTATGGCTACACCTTC. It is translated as CATRQDYGYTF.

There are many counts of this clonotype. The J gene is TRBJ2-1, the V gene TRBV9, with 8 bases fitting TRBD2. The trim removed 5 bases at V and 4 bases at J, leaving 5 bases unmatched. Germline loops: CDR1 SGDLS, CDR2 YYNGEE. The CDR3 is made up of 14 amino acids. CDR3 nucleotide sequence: TGTGCCAGCAGTGTGGGGACTAGTTACAATGAGCAGTTCTTC. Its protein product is CASSVGTSYNEQFF.

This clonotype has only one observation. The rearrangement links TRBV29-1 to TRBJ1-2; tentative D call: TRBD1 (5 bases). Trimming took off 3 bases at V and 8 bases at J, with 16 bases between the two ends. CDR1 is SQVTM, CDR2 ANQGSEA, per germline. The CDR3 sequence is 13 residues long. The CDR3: CSVDQGLAGGYTF. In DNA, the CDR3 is TGCAGCGTTGATCAGGGTCTGGCAGGAGGCTACACCTTC.

CDR3 amino acids: CASSPGAFDNEQFF. For the CDR3, the DNA is TGTGCCAGCTCGCCGGGGGCCTTTGACAATGAGCAGTTCTTC. The V gene is TRBV18, the J gene TRBJ2-1; D possibly matches TRBD1 or TRBD2 (6 bases each). In germline, CDR1 is KGHSH, CDR2 LQKENI. The CDR3 is 14 residues long. The V gene lost 6 bases and the J gene lost 5 bases, with 14 bases spanning the gap.